The 13 T cell receptor beta chains given below trace back to one sample, sequenced in a study of patients and donors after allogeneic stem cell transplantation. TCRdb re-derived calls from the RT-PCR reads in MiXCR, one entry per CDR3 protein. The profile shows about 960,000 distinct CDR3 sequences, 18% of them singletons. The source material was blood, either unsorted or a sorted T cell fraction (not recorded which). These receptor sequences come from a human donor who was either an allogeneic HSCT recipient or a stem cell or donor lymphocyte infusion donor (not recorded which). It is not recorded whose cells these are; they may come from a transplant donor.

This sequence joins TRBV7-9 and TRBJ1-1, with D possibly matching TRBD1 (6 bases). Germline V gene data show CDR1 as SEHNR and CDR2 as FQNEAQ (reference sequence). The CDR3 has 11 amino acids. V shed 10 bases and J shed 5 bases, with 11 bases lying between them. CDR3 bases: TGTGCCACCAAGGGGGGGACTGAAGCTTTCTTT. Encoded protein: CATKGGTEAFF. Combining the CDR3 with reference TRBV7-9 and TRBJ1-1 gives the whole variable domain DTGVSQNPRHKITKRGQNVTFRCDPISEHNRLYWYRQTLGQGPEFLTYFQNEAQLEKSRLLSDRFSAERPKGSFSTLEIQRTEQGDSAMYLCATKGGTEAFFGQGTRLTVV.

V usage is TRBV21-1 and J usage is TRBJ2-1; the table's D call, TRBD2, was not checked against the DNA. TRBV21-1 corresponds to a pseudogene. The CDR3 contains 15 residues. CDR3 nucleotide sequence: TGTGCTCGACGAAGCGAGGGCGGGAGTCGGAATGAGCAGTTCTTC. Its protein product is CARRSEGGSRNEQFF.

The chain combines TRBV9 with TRBJ2-7; weak D call: TRBD2 (5 bases). CDR1 is SGDLS and CDR2 is YYNGEE in the germline V gene. The CDR3 loop spans 16 amino acids. V lost 0 bases and J lost 9, with 22 bases in between. This chain's CDR3 is CASSVETTSSRRGQYF. The CDR3 bases are TGTGCCAGCAGCGTAGAGACTACGAGCTCCCGCCGGGGGCAGTACTTC.

V usage is TRBV20-1 and J usage is TRBJ1-1; D is undetermined. The length of the CDR3 is 13 residues. V lost 6 bases and J 2 bases, leaving 13 bases between the germline ends. The germline CDR1 and CDR2 sequences are DFQATT and SNEGSKA (reference sequence). The CDR3 is CSARRGRNTEAFF. The CDR3 nucleotides are TGCAGTGCCCGCCGGGGTCGAAACACTGAAGCTTTCTTT.

In this sample, this clonotype turned up many times. This sequence joins TRBV12-3 or TRBV12-4 and TRBJ1-2; the D gene is possibly TRBD1 (6 bases). V was pared by 4 bases and J by 5 bases, with 11 bases between. The CDR3 totals 13 residues. CDR3: CASSSDRRYGYTF. The CDR3 nucleotides read TGTGCCAGCAGTTCCGACAGGCGGTATGGCTACACCTTC.

This chain links TRBV9 with TRBJ2-2; D perhaps matches TRBD2 (7 bases). V was clipped by 5 bases and J by 0 bases, with 11 bases between them. Germline CDR1 and CDR2: SGDLS and YYNGEE. The length of the CDR3 is 15 residues. The CDR3 spells CASRRGGTNTGELFF. The DNA of the CDR3 is TGTGCCAGCAGAAGGGGGGGGACGAACACCGGGGAGCTGTTTTTT. The full variable domain, with the rest looked up from reference TRBV9 and TRBJ2-2, is DSGVTQTPKHLITATGQRVTLRCSPRSGDLSVYWYQQSLDQGLQFLIQYYNGEERAKGNILERFSAQQFPDLHSELNLSSLELGDSALYFCASRRGGTNTGELFFGEGSRLTVL.

This clonotype has at least ten counts. J is TRBJ1-1 and V is TRBV12-3 or TRBV12-4; D is possibly TRBD1 (5 bases). There are 15 residues in the CDR3. V dropped 6 bases and J dropped 1 base, with 15 bases sitting between them. The chain's CDR3 is CASRPSKGRNTEAFF. Written as DNA, the CDR3 is TGTGCCAGCAGACCCTCCAAGGGGAGGAACACTGAAGCTTTCTTT.

The chain couples TRBV7-3 to TRBJ2-7; D possibly uses TRBD1 or TRBD2 (6 bases each). This CDR3 is 15 amino acids long. V shed 5 bases and J shed 4 bases, with 18 bases lying between them. Germline values: CDR1 SGHTA, CDR2 FQGTGA. The CDR3 loop is CASSPAGHPNYEQYF. The CDR3 DNA is TGTGCCAGCAGCCCCGCGGGACACCCAAATTACGAGCAGTACTTC.

This clonotype was seen at least ten times. The chain employs TRBV12-3 or TRBV12-4 and TRBJ1-3; D is undetermined. The CDR3 runs to 14 residues. Trimming cost V 5 bases and J 2 bases, with 10 bases left between them. CDR3: CASSQKMAGNTIYF. The DNA of the CDR3 is TGTGCCAGCAGTCAAAAGATGGCTGGAAACACCATATATTTT.

The chain uses TRBV19 and TRBJ2-7; no firm D call. V was cut by 3 bases and J by 5 bases, with 5 bases left in between. The germline V gene has CDR1 LNHDA and CDR2 SQIVND (reference sequence). This CDR3 spans 11 amino acids. The CDR3 nucleotides read TGTGCCAGTAGTATGTACGACGAGCAGTACTTC. Protein product: CASSMYDEQYF. The complete variable domain, with remaining parts taken from reference TRBV19 and TRBJ2-7, reads DGGITQSPKYLFRKEGQNVTLSCEQNLNHDAMYWYRQDPGQGLRLIYYSQIVNDFQKGDIAEGYSVSREKKESFPLTVTSAQKNPTAFYLCASSMYDEQYFGPGTRLTVT.

This rearrangement joins TRBV12-3 or TRBV12-4 to TRBJ1-2; D is ambiguous. V was trimmed by 5 bases and J by 4 bases, leaving 14 bases between them. The CDR3 spans 14 residues. The CDR3 nucleotides read TGTGCCAGCAGTGGGCGAGGACGGACCTATGGCTACACCTTC. Translated, it gives CASSGRGRTYGYTF.

The V and J genes are TRBV7-2 and TRBJ2-3; 16 bases map to TRBD2. CDR1 and CDR2 from the germline V gene are SGHTA and FQGNSA. The CDR3 consists of 19 residues. With V trimmed by 0 bases and J by 4 bases, 7 bases remained unmatched. The chain's CDR3 is CASSLAEGTSGGVSDTQYF. The CDR3 nucleotides read TGTGCCAGCAGCTTAGCGGAGGGGACTAGCGGGGGGGTGTCAGATACGCAGTATTTT.

This clonotype came up a few times. DNA of the CDR3: TGTGCCACCAGTGATCCCCAGGTCGGGAACACCATATATTTT. Its translation: CATSDPQVGNTIYF. The J gene is TRBJ1-3, the V gene TRBV24-1, with D uncertain. The V end lost 3 bases, the J end lost 7 bases, and 12 bases lay between the germline ends. The CDR3 is 14 residues long. CDR1 and CDR2 from the germline V gene are KGHDR and SFDVKD.